This entry features one T cell receptor (beta chain) sequence. Its target is unknown. This entry is derived from a study of T cell responses to AZD1222 COVID-19 vaccine. Overall study findings and caveats: All repertoire sampling was performed exclusively after the peak T cell response. Targeting of unmutated variant regions was reportedly seen in nearly half of spike-specific TCRs. Donors skewed white British and female; clonal diversity was possibly underestimated. At study baseline, merely about 6 AZD1222 recipients were seropositive.

Generated by immunoSEQ multiplex PCR, the TCRdb table keeps only in-frame clones and is missing some. The top ten hold around 2.9% of the sample, which has approximately 150,000 clones, about nine tenths seen once. V shed 8 bases and J shed 8 bases, with 18 bases lying between them. The CDR3 length is 13 residues. CDR1 and CDR2 from the germline V gene are SGHTA and FQGNSA. The gene calls are TRBV7-2 and TRBJ2-5; D is perhaps TRBD2 (6 bases). The TCR was taken from an adult in good health. This specimen consisted of peripheral blood, obtained on day 0 of AZD1222 vaccination. The CDR3 is CASPPLGGPTQYF. CDR3 DNA: TGTGCCAGCCCTCCGTTGGGGGGACCTACCCAGTACTTC.